The clone carrying this TCR beta chain was detected many times. The antigen is undetermined. This entry comes from a study of T cell repertoires in cytomegalovirus infection. Study overall: TCR beta signatures that were public indicated CMV infection and matching HLA type.

Study results and caveats: HLA-C-restricted TCR beta clonotypes specific for CMV led the ex vivo response.

TCRdb analysed the reads with MiXCR anew, one entry per CDR3 protein. The sample lists hundreds of thousands of distinct CDR3 sequences, 15% to 20% occurring once. With 7 bases removed from V and 7 bases from J, the gap between germline ends came to 9 bases. This CDR3 has 11 residues. The germline V gene encodes CDR1 MDHEN and CDR2 SYDVKM. This receptor was obtained from a human donor in good health (CMV status not recorded). Some clones in this sample may be carry-over from other donors' samples. The sequenced sample consisted of PBMCs. The genes are TRBV28 and TRBJ2-3; no clear D. The CDR3 reads CASTAYNTQYF. The CDR3 DNA sequence: TGTGCCAGCACCGCTTATAATACGCAGTATTTT.